The 13 T cell receptor beta chains below all came from one sample that was sequenced in a study of shared clonotypes between healthy human individuals. Terminally differentiated effector memory CD45RA+ cells were excluded from the naive CD8 cells, which were CD45RO-negative and positively selected for CCR7. Some clones are missing from TCRdb's copy, which holds only in-frame ones; the method was immunoSEQ multiplex PCR. The data contain about 580,000 clones, 98% of them seen just once; the ten biggest clones take up less than 0.35%. The sequenced sample consisted of naive CD8+ T cells sorted from blood. Source of these receptors: a man aged 25-40 years in good health.

This chain links TRBV29-1 with TRBJ2-3; 8 bases are a match to TRBD2. CDR1 is SQVTM and CDR2 is ANQGSEA in the germline V gene. Trimming took 6 bases from V and 0 from J; bases not matched to a gene: 23. The CDR3 covers 20 residues. In DNA form, the CDR3 reads TGCAGCGTGGGCGAGGATATGCGGAGCGGGGGTTGGTCTAGCACAGATACGCAGTATTTT. It codes for CSVGEDMRSGGWSSTDTQYF.

The V and J genes are TRBV7-9 and TRBJ2-1, with TRBD2 matching over 8 bases. The germline V gene has CDR1 SEHNR and CDR2 FQNEAQ (reference sequence). This CDR3 contains 17 residues. J was trimmed by 0 bases and V by 4 bases; bases with no gene match: 8. The CDR3 here is CASSSRLASSSYNEQFF. CDR3 DNA: TGTGCCAGCAGCTCGAGACTAGCGTCGAGCTCCTACAATGAGCAGTTCTTC.

The gene calls are TRBV15 and TRBJ2-5; TRBD1 agrees at 8 bases. Trimming at V came to 4 bases and at J to 6 bases, leaving 16 bases not matched to a gene. The length of the CDR3 is 17 residues. Germline V gives CDR1 LNHNV, CDR2 YYDKDF (reference sequence). The CDR3 sequence is CATSTERQGYARKTQYF. CDR3 DNA: TGTGCCACCAGCACAGAGAGACAGGGGTACGCAAGAAAGACCCAGTACTTC.

This clone was seen just once. This rearrangement joins TRBV28 to TRBJ1-5, with D possibly matching TRBD1 (5 bases). The CDR3 sequence is 14 residues long. Germline CDR1 reads MDHEN; CDR2 reads SYDVKM. V dropped 1 base and J dropped 11 bases, with 15 bases sitting between them. This CDR3 is CASSLFGGVGTQHF. The CDR3 DNA reads as TGTGCCAGCAGTTTATTTGGGGGGGTTGGAACCCAGCATTTT.

V gene TRBV27 combines with J gene TRBJ2-3; D may be TRBD2 (5 bases). Trimming pared 7 bases from V and 8 bases from J, leaving 10 bases between. CDR1 and CDR2 from the germline V gene are MNHEY and SMNVEV (reference sequence). The CDR3 consists of 11 residues. The CDR3 here is CASTEGGTQYF. The CDR3 DNA follows: TGTGCCAGCACAGAAGGAGGTACGCAGTATTTT.

To note about this clone: This same CDR3 is encoded by further DNA sequences in the sample. The rearrangement uses TRBV11-2 and TRBJ2-7, with a tentative D call TRBD1 (6 bases). CDR1 and CDR2 from the germline V gene are SGHAT and FQNNGV. Trimming took 1 base from V and 1 from J, leaving 8 bases between them. The CDR3 is made up of 14 amino acids. CDR3 nucleotides: TGTGCCAGCAGCTTAGCAGGGGATTCCTACGAGCAGTACTTC. It codes for CASSLAGDSYEQYF.

This clone was seen once. The chain is built from TRBV18 and TRBJ2-2; D possibly corresponds to TRBD2 (5 bases). CDR1 is KGHSH, CDR2 LQKENI, per germline. V was shortened by 7 bases and J by 1 base, with 13 bases between the two germline ends. The CDR3 covers 15 residues. The CDR3 coding sequence is TGTGCCAGCTTCCGAGGAGGAGGGAACACCGGGGAGCTGTTTTTT. This gives the protein CASFRGGGNTGELFF.

The CDR3 loop reads CASSQDGGINQPQHF. In DNA, the CDR3 is TGCGCCAGCAGCCAAGATGGTGGAATCAATCAGCCCCAGCATTTT. This chain joins TRBV4-1 and TRBJ1-5; no clear D gene. The CDR3 sequence is 15 residues long. V lost 0 bases to trimming and J lost 3 bases, with 9 bases between them. Germline values: CDR1 MGHRA, CDR2 YSYEKL.

J is TRBJ2-7 and V is TRBV14; 16 nucleotides match TRBD2. With 5 bases clipped from V and 0 bases from J, the junction kept 13 bases outside the gene matches. Germline V lookup: CDR1 SGHDN, CDR2 FVKESK. The CDR3 totals 20 residues. CDR3 nucleotide sequence: TGTGCCAGCAGCAAACCGTCCGGGACTAGCGGGAGGGCGAGCTCCTACGAGCAGTACTTC. It codes for CASSKPSGTSGRASSYEQYF.

V gene TRBV19 combines with J gene TRBJ1-2, with unresolved D. V was clipped by 3 bases and J by 3 bases, with 17 bases between them. The CDR3 is 16 residues long. Germline V gene lookup returns CDR1 LNHDA and CDR2 SQIVND (reference sequence). The CDR3 bases are TGTGCCAGTAGTATGCCCCTTGGTGGGGTGTACTATGGCTACACCTTC. It yields the protein CASSMPLGGVYYGYTF.

J is TRBJ1-5 and V is TRBV7-9; maybe TRBD1 (5 bases). V lost 6 bases and J lost 6, with 12 bases in between. The CDR3 is 13 residues long. The germline CDR1 and CDR2 sequences are SEHNR and FQNEAQ (reference sequence). In DNA, the CDR3 is TGTGCCAGCAGTTTCGGGACCGCTCAGCCCCAGCATTTT. This codes for CASSFGTAQPQHF.

The rearrangement links TRBV27 to TRBJ2-7, with D perhaps TRBD1 or TRBD2 (5 bases each). The CDR3 extends over 14 amino acids. With 6 bases removed from V and 5 bases from J, the gap between germline ends came to 17 bases. From germline, CDR1 is MNHEY and CDR2 SMNVEV (reference sequence). CDR3 in amino acids: CASSLPGPENEQYF. CDR3 in DNA: TGTGCCAGCAGCTTACCGGGGCCGGAGAACGAGCAGTACTTC.

This chain uses TRBV27 with TRBJ1-5, with D hard to call. Germline lookup yields CDR1 MNHEY and CDR2 SMNVEV (reference sequence). Trimming pared 2 bases from V and 4 bases from J, leaving 9 bases between. The CDR3 has 14 amino acids. In nucleotides, the CDR3 is TGTGCCAGCAGTTTAGCCCTCAGTAATCAGCCCCAGCATTTT. Its translation is CASSLALSNQPQHF.